This TCR beta chain derives from a study of blood T cell repertoires in COVID-19. Overall study context: Material from acute and convalescent COVID-19 was sourced from the United States, Italy and Spain. Sources were T cells, B-cell-depleted T cells, or PBMCs; the material itself was cDNA or gDNA.

During active infection, Seattle patients enrolled and were then monitored through disease. The CDR3 length is 16 residues. Looked up from germline, CDR1 is PRHDT and CDR2 is FYEKMQ (reference sequence). Trimming removed 5 bases from V and 2 bases from J; junction bases left unmatched: 11. Per the authors' pipeline: Amplification from reference gene primers served as the basis for estimated nucleated cell counts. Sequencing was performed with immunoSEQ multiplex PCR; in TCRdb, only in-frame clones are kept and a portion is missing. V and J calls and clone size follow that table, whereas D and trimming were derived from the DNA. The top ten clones hold roughly 0.92% of a sample with over 450,000 clones, 89% of them seen once. This clone was seen just once.

V usage is TRBV13 and J usage is TRBJ2-7, with 8 positions matching TRBD2. The receptor was derived from a man between 18 and 35 years old with COVID-19, enrolled during active disease. Sequencing was carried out using peripheral blood. Here the CDR3 reads CASSTASAGGAYEQYF. CDR3 nucleotide sequence: TGTGCCAGCAGCACCGCTTCGGCGGGGGGAGCCTACGAGCAGTACTTC. The full variable domain, completed using reference TRBV13 and TRBJ2-7, is AAGVIQSPRHLIKEKRETATLKCYPIPRHDTVYWYQQGPGQDPQFLISFYEKMQSDKGSIPDRFSAQQFSDYHSELNMSSLELGDSALYFCASSTASAGGAYEQYFGPGTRLTVT.